This entry describes one TCR beta chain. Its cognate antigen has yet to be identified. Per-nucleotide qualities are absent, and no much larger clonotype sits a single base away. This specimen comes from a study of T cell responses to AZD1222 COVID-19 vaccine (dated by TCRdb to the early 2020s). Regarding the complete study: AZD1222 recipients given second doses at about 4 weeks or at about 12 weeks were pooled, since spike-specific TCR depth and breadth were not found to differ between the two schedules. A total of just over 230 trial participants underwent TCR sequencing, of whom 207 had received two doses of AZD1222 and 26 had received two doses of the MenACWY control vaccine. Enrollment into the trials was organized by age into subgroups of 18-55, 56-69 and 70-plus years, and those subgroups contained about 150, 27 and 61 TCR-sequenced participants, respectively.

The time point label corresponds to: baseline before first vaccination. The vaccinee samples were drawn from two UK trials, COV001 and COV002, one of which was a single-blind randomized controlled phase 2/3 trial testing AZD1222 (ChAdOx1 nCoV-19) in healthy adults. For TCRbeta chain sequencing, PBMC samples were collected from trial participants at day 0 and at day 28 after the second dose. From the cysteine through the phenylalanine, the CDR3 covers 12 amino acids. Just the 36-base CDR3 DNA is kept, in frame starting at base 1. CDR1 MNHEY and CDR2 SVGAGI are derived from the germline V gene. V is shortened by 2 bases, J by 7 bases, and the region joining them spans 8 bases. The CDR3 regions of human TCRbeta chains were subjected to immunosequencing. On the authors' methods: Repertoire TCRs were matched against a reference library of SARS-CoV-2-specific TCRs generated with the MIRA antigen-specificity platform. Breadth was defined as the fraction of unique TCRs that were SARS-CoV-2-associated. Depth was defined as the fraction of total T cells that were SARS-CoV-2-associated. Using the MIRA data, every spike-specific TCR was mapped to the spike region that the TCR reacted to and assigned to either a CD4 or a CD8 class. Log10-transformed breadth and depth values were compared by one-way ANOVA with Sidak's multiple comparisons tests. The source is immuneACCESS, and TCRdb retained only in-frame sequences with V and J called. Part of the clones is not carried over; for the studies checked, unresolved V genes explain less than half of this, and the remainder is unexplained. That table supplies the V and J calls and clone size; D and trimming were determined from the DNA. The sample yields 140,000 to 150,000 clones; under 95% were counted once. 5.2% of the sample lies in the top ten.

Here is what the overall study found, with its caveats: Conclusions about previously exposed vaccinees are limited, since just 5 to 7 AZD1222 recipients were seropositive for SARS-CoV-2 at baseline. Because no day 14 peak-response samples were available, repertoires were characterized only after the peak T cell response. Reportedly, close to half of the unique spike-specific TCRs recognized epitopes lying outside the regions that are mutated in the B.1.351 and B.1.1.7 variants. A significant rise in spike-specific TCR breadth and depth was observed after two AZD1222 doses relative to day 0 and relative to MenACWY recipients. The vaccine-associated CD4 TCRs covered the entire spike protein, and the dominant responses fell in regions 160-218 and 743-854. Participants were mostly white British and included more females than males, and it was suggested by the authors that clonal diversity may have been underestimated. The 56-69-year group was small, and its depth increase did not reach significance, likely because of low power.

The sequence derives from an adult in good health. Rearrangement joined TRBV6-5 to TRBJ1-1; too little of a D gene remains to name it. Sequenced here: peripheral blood, sampled on day 0 of AZD1222 vaccination. The CDR3 has the sequence CASSYTVGEAFF. The DNA reads as follows: TGTGCCAGCAGTTACACGGTCGGTGAAGCTTTCTTT.